Below, one T cell receptor beta chain is given with its context. Its matching antigen is unknown. With V trimmed by 4 bases and J by 8 bases, 15 bases remained unmatched. The CDR3 has 17 amino acids. CDR1 and CDR2 from the germline V gene are ENHRY and SYGVKD. This specimen comes from a study of identical twins. Study-level findings and limits: Cord blood beta clonotypes that were abundant carried fewer insertions, and memory repertoires showed no such trend. Out-of-frame TCR alpha sharing in monozygotic twins exceeded recombination model predictions. Twins shared out-of-frame alpha sequences with excess low generation probability. The analysis was cross-sectional rather than longitudinal within donors.

TCRdb analysed the 5' RACE reads with MiXCR anew, one entry per CDR3 protein. The sample contains hundreds of thousands of distinct CDR3 sequences, 8.5% to 9% of which appear only once. The same data also went into a second study, on yellow fever vaccine responses in identical twins.

The clonotype was recovered from a woman aged 18 to 35 in good health. The genes are TRBV10-3 and TRBJ2-1; 9 nucleotides line up with TRBD1. The specimen was PBMCs. CDR3 DNA sequence: TGTGCCATCAGTGGACCCGAACAGGGGGCGCATGATTATGAGCAGTTCTTC. As protein: CAISGPEQGAHDYEQFF.